This T cell receptor (beta chain) was identified during a study of blood T cell repertoires in COVID-19. Background on the study: The United States, Italy and Spain provided the acute and convalescent COVID-19 samples. PBMCs, B-cell-depleted T cells, or T cells provided the cDNA or gDNA that made up the material.

This clone was seen only once. In the source study's methods: Nucleated cell counts were estimated from reference gene primer amplification. This table comes from immunoSEQ multiplex PCR, and its TCRdb copy is limited to in-frame clones, with some not included. V and J calls plus clone size are reproduced from that table; the DNA served to infer D and trimming. This repertoire shows 400,000 or so clones, more than 85% found once; its top ten account for 2.5% to 3.5%. V trimming: 1 base; J trimming: 8 bases; junction bases outside the gene matches: 8. Looked up from germline, CDR1 is MNHNS and CDR2 is SASEGT. This CDR3 region has 15 residues.

The sequencing input was peripheral blood. The origin of this receptor is a human donor in a cohort sampled during active COVID-19. This chain uses TRBV6-1 with TRBJ1-3; 7 bases are a match to TRBD1. DNA for the CDR3: TGTGCCAGCAGTGAAGGGGAAGGACAGGCACACACCATATATTTT. Amino acids: CASSEGEGQAHTIYF.